Listed here are 26 T cell receptor beta chains from one sample, sequenced in a study of shared clonotypes between healthy human individuals. The table came from immunoSEQ multiplex PCR; TCRdb's copy has only in-frame clones and leaves some out. The sample records about 2 million clones, around 96% being singletons. CD45RO-negative, CCR7-selected cells formed the naive CD8 fraction, which excluded terminally differentiated effector memory CD45RA+ cells. The sample consisted of naive CD8+ T cells sorted from blood. All receptors derive from a man between 18 and 29 years old in good health.

The CDR3 nucleotides are TGCAGCGCCGCCGAGAACACTGAAGCTTTCTTT. Encoded protein: CSAAENTEAFF. The chain couples TRBV29-1 to TRBJ1-1; D is ambiguous. CDR1 SQVTM and CDR2 ANQGSEA come from the germline V gene. Trimming took off 7 bases at V and 1 base at J, with 7 bases between the two ends. The CDR3 is 11 residues long.

In this sample, this clone turned up once. The V gene is TRBV12-2, the J gene TRBJ2-6; the table's D call TRBD1 went unverified against the DNA. TRBV12-2 is deemed a pseudogene. The CDR3 consists of 16 residues. CDR3 sequence: CASRFVQGDGANVLTF. The CDR3, as DNA: TGTGCAAGTCGCTTTGTTCAGGGGGATGGGGCCAACGTCCTGACTTTC.

The rearrangement uses TRBV7-9 and TRBJ2-3; D gene ambiguous. The germline CDR1 and CDR2 sequences are SEHNR and FQNEAQ (reference sequence). The CDR3 sequence is 16 residues long. Deletions cut 5 bases from V and 1 base from J, with 16 bases between. CDR3 protein: CASSTPLGLGTDTQYF. The CDR3, as DNA: TGTGCCAGCAGCACACCTCTGGGGTTGGGCACAGATACGCAGTATTTT.

The chain combines TRBV7-9 with TRBJ1-6, with a possible D match to TRBD1 (5 bases). Trimming removed 6 bases at V and 0 bases at J, with 15 bases between. This CDR3 contains 17 residues. The germline V gene encodes CDR1 SEHNR and CDR2 FQNEAQ (reference sequence). The CDR3 here is CASRPSGGSSYNSPLHF. For the CDR3, the DNA is TGTGCCAGCAGACCGAGCGGGGGGAGCTCCTATAATTCACCCCTCCACTTT.

As to this clone: In the same sample, other DNA sequences code for this CDR3. This sequence joins TRBV27 and TRBJ2-1, with a weak D call TRBD1 (5 bases). Germline lookup yields CDR1 MNHEY and CDR2 SMNVEV (reference sequence). V dropped 5 bases and J dropped 3 bases, with 8 bases sitting between them. This CDR3 contains 13 residues. In DNA form, the CDR3 reads TGTGCCAGCAGTATCGACAGCTACAATGAGCAGTTCTTC. Protein sequence: CASSIDSYNEQFF.

CDR3: CASSQEFQGAIIDTQYF. As DNA, the CDR3 is TGCGCCAGCAGCCAAGAGTTCCAGGGGGCTATTATAGATACGCAGTATTTT. This chain uses TRBV4-3 with TRBJ2-3, with 8 bases that match TRBD1. V gave up 0 bases and J gave up 5 bases; unmatched junction bases: 10. Germline assignment: CDR1 LGHNA and CDR2 YSLEER. The CDR3 contains 17 residues.

This chain joins TRBV2 and TRBJ2-3, with 12 positions matching TRBD1. V shed 6 bases and J 5 bases; nucleotides not matched to a gene: 15. The germline CDR1 and CDR2 sequences are SNHLY and FYNNEI. The CDR3 has 18 residues. The CDR3 nucleotides read TGTGCCAGCAGAGGTACCGGGACAGGGGGCTCTGGTGGAGATACGCAGTATTTT. Translated: CASRGTGTGGSGGDTQYF.

The chain joins TRBV7-3 to TRBJ2-7; a weak D match, TRBD1 (6 bases). Trimming left V 2 bases short and J 1 base short, with 12 bases between. The CDR3 consists of 15 residues. The germline V gene has CDR1 SGHTA and CDR2 FQGTGA. The CDR3, as DNA: TGTGCCAGCAGCTTATTAGCAGGGACATCCTACGAGCAGTACTTC. Translated, it gives CASSLLAGTSYEQYF.

The chain recombines TRBV4-3 with TRBJ2-2, with TRBD2 identical over 15 bases. The CDR3 extends over 20 amino acids. CDR1 and CDR2 from the germline V gene are LGHNA and YSLEER. V was pared by 4 bases and J by 3 bases, with 12 bases of the junction left unmatched. This CDR3 is CASSPGTSGRSEDHTGELFF. The CDR3 DNA is TGCGCCAGCAGCCCCGGGACTAGCGGGAGGTCCGAGGACCACACCGGGGAGCTGTTTTTT.

This chain links TRBV4-1 with TRBJ1-5; TRBD1 matches 7 bases. The V segment lost 1 base and the J segment 8 bases; nucleotides outside the gene matches: 8. The CDR3 is made up of 15 amino acids. CDR1 and CDR2 (germline): MGHRA, YSYEKL. CDR3 amino acids: CASSQVGDRVEPQHF. The CDR3 nucleotides read TGCGCCAGCAGCCAAGTTGGAGACAGGGTCGAGCCCCAGCATTTT.

This chain connects TRBV10-3 to TRBJ2-5; possibly TRBD1 for D (6 bases). CDR3 size: 15 residues. V dropped 5 bases and J dropped 4 bases, with 17 bases sitting between them. Germline-derived CDR1 and CDR2 are ENHRY and SYGVKD. CDR3 nucleotide sequence: TGTGCCATCAGTTCCGGGACACTATCTGGAGAGACCCAGTACTTC. Its protein product is CAISSGTLSGETQYF.

The J gene is TRBJ2-7, the V gene TRBV5-1; TRBD2 aligns across 8 bases. V lost 4 bases, J lost 4 bases, and 7 bases stayed unmatched. The CDR3 has 14 amino acids. Germline CDR1 reads SGHRS; CDR2 reads YFSETQ. CDR3 region: CASSLKGLGYEQYF. DNA of the CDR3: TGCGCCAGCAGCCTCAAGGGACTAGGGTACGAGCAGTACTTC.

The chain is built from TRBV29-1 and TRBJ2-5; no definite D call. CDR1 is SQVTM, CDR2 ANQGSEA, per germline. The V gene lost 8 bases and the J gene lost 5 bases, with 21 bases spanning the gap. The CDR3 has 14 amino acids. CDR3 residues: CSFWGISLAETQYF. The CDR3 bases are TGCAGCTTTTGGGGTATTAGCTTGGCCGAGACCCAGTACTTC.

This sequence joins TRBV27 and TRBJ2-1, with D perhaps TRBD2 (6 bases). V was pared by 6 bases and J by 7 bases, with 16 bases between. Per the germline V gene, CDR1 is MNHEY and CDR2 is SMNVEV (reference sequence). The CDR3 runs 14 residues. The CDR3: CASSQPGLLNEQFF. In nucleotides, the CDR3 is TGTGCCAGCAGCCAACCGGGACTCTTGAATGAGCAGTTCTTC.

The V call is TRBV5-1, the J call TRBJ2-7; possibly TRBD2 for D (6 bases). Germline CDR1 is SGHRS and CDR2 is YFSETQ. The CDR3 runs 14 residues. V was trimmed by 0 bases and J by 5 bases, leaving 12 bases between them. CDR3 loop: CASSLAPDYHEQYF. The CDR3 DNA is TGCGCCAGCAGCTTGGCTCCGGACTACCACGAGCAGTACTTC.

This clone was detected once. The rearrangement links TRBV19 to TRBJ1-2; possibly TRBD1 for D (5 bases). Germline V gives CDR1 LNHDA, CDR2 SQIVND (reference sequence). Trimming shortened V by 4 bases and J by 3 bases, and 15 bases separated the two germline ends. The CDR3 consists of 15 residues. The CDR3 DNA is TGTGCCAGTAGTACCCCCCTTGAAGGGGACTATGGCTACACCTTC. It translates to CASSTPLEGDYGYTF.

CDR3 DNA sequence: TGTGCCAGCAGCCCCGCCATCTACAATGAGCAGTTCTTC. It yields the protein CASSPAIYNEQFF. The chain uses TRBV5-6 and TRBJ2-1, with D unresolved. V was cut by 4 bases and J by 3 bases, with 8 bases left in between. Looked up from germline, CDR1 is SGHDT and CDR2 is YYEEEE. The CDR3 is 13 residues long.

The chain combines TRBV10-3 with TRBJ2-1, with 13 nucleotides matching TRBD2. The CDR3 consists of 18 residues. Germline values: CDR1 ENHRY, CDR2 SYGVKD. The J segment lost 8 bases and the V segment lost 5 bases, leaving 15 bases of the junction unmatched. As DNA, the CDR3 is TGTGCCATCAGTCTGGGACTAGCGGGGACTGGAGGGGTAGATGAGCAGTTCTTC. Translation gives CAISLGLAGTGGVDEQFF.

This clone was counted only a few times. The chain is built from TRBV27 and TRBJ1-1, with TRBD1 as a possible D gene (6 bases). There are 12 residues in the CDR3. Per the germline V gene, CDR1 is MNHEY and CDR2 is SMNVEV (reference sequence). Trimming cost V 5 bases and J 8 bases, with 12 bases left between them. CDR3 nucleotide sequence: TGTGCCAGCAGTCAACAGGGAAACGAAGCTTTCTTT. This translates into CASSQQGNEAFF.

A note on this clone: The junction departs from the called germline gene at one end, perhaps through a read error. This chain uses TRBV7-7 with TRBJ2-4, with a possible D match to TRBD1 (5 bases). CDR3 length: 18 residues. Per the germline V gene, CDR1 is SSHAT and CDR2 is FNYEAQ (reference sequence). The CDR3 sequence: CASSLNNRRPLAKNIQYF. CDR3 coding DNA: TGTGCTAGCAGCTTAAATAACAGGAGACCACTAGCCAAAAACATTCAGTACTTC.

J is TRBJ1-1 and V is TRBV9, with D tentatively TRBD1 (5 bases). Trimming removed 4 bases from V and 0 bases from J, with 13 bases in between. This CDR3 is built from 15 residues. CDR1 and CDR2 from the germline V gene are SGDLS and YYNGEE. The CDR3 spells CASSPDSFMNTEAFF. Written as DNA, the CDR3 is TGTGCCAGCAGCCCCGACAGTTTCATGAACACTGAAGCTTTCTTT.

The chain joins TRBV7-9 to TRBJ2-2; TRBD2 aligns across 9 bases. The V gene end was trimmed by 4 bases and the J gene end by 5 bases; junction bases not matched to a gene: 8. The CDR3 runs 16 residues. Germline loops: CDR1 SEHNR, CDR2 FQNEAQ (reference sequence). The CDR3, as DNA: TGTGCCAGCAGCTCAACCCTAGCGGGACAGACCGGGGAGCTGTTTTTT. It translates to CASSSTLAGQTGELFF.

This clone was seen a single time. V is TRBV6-1 and J is TRBJ2-7; TRBD2 matches 7 bases. Germline loops: CDR1 MNHNS, CDR2 SASEGT. The CDR3 loop spans 13 amino acids. The trim removed 6 bases at V and 3 bases at J, leaving 5 bases unmatched. CDR3: CASRVPGGYEQYF. The CDR3 nucleotides are TGTGCCAGCAGAGTTCCGGGGGGCTACGAGCAGTACTTC.

The rearrangement joins TRBV13 to TRBJ1-6; 7 positions agree with TRBD1. The CDR3 spans 15 residues. Germline V CDR1 and CDR2: PRHDT, FYEKMQ (reference sequence). Unmatched junction bases numbered 5, after V lost 0 bases and J lost 9 bases. The CDR3 DNA is TGTGCCAGCAGCTTAGGGACAGGGACCAGTTCACCCCTCCACTTT. It encodes CASSLGTGTSSPLHF.

The chain joins TRBV9 to TRBJ2-7, with D maybe TRBD2 (6 bases). CDR1 is SGDLS and CDR2 is YYNGEE in the germline V gene. The germline V and J ends were trimmed by 0 bases and 3 bases, with 10 bases remaining between them. This CDR3 spans 14 amino acids. CDR3 region: CASSVDGGVYEQYF. Here the CDR3 DNA reads TGTGCCAGCAGCGTAGATGGAGGGGTCTACGAGCAGTACTTC.

CDR3 residues: CASSQEGYTF. DNA for the CDR3: TGTGCCAGCAGCCAGGAGGGCTACACCTTC. The J gene is TRBJ1-2, the V gene TRBV28; D gene unclear. Trimming stripped 6 bases from V and 8 bases from J, with 7 bases between. CDR3 length: 10 residues. The V gene's germline CDR1 is MDHEN and CDR2 SYDVKM.